The 2 T cell receptor beta chains in this list originate from one sample, sequenced in a study of OX40 agonist ivuxolimab in advanced cancers. The repertoire was sequenced with immunoSEQ multiplex PCR; TCRdb's copy has only in-frame clones and lacks some. This sample has around 70,000 clones; 85% to 95% occur once, and the top ten carry more than 4.5%. The sequencing used CD4+ or CD8+ T cells sorted from blood, collected in a trial of the OX40 agonist ivuxolimab. The receptors come from an adult with an advanced solid tumor such as melanoma, head and neck, liver or kidney cancer.

The chain joins TRBV13 to TRBJ2-5; D gene ambiguous. Trimming pared 4 bases from V and 5 bases from J, leaving 8 bases between. The CDR3 contains 12 residues. Germline values: CDR1 PRHDT, CDR2 FYEKMQ (reference sequence). Here the CDR3 DNA reads TGTGCCAGCAGCTCGCGACTTGAGACCCAGTACTTC. It translates to CASSSRLETQYF.

This clone was found once. The rearrangement joins TRBV19 to TRBJ2-7, with unresolved D. Per germline, CDR1 LNHDA and CDR2 SQIVND (reference sequence). The V end was cut by 5 bases, the J end by 5 bases, with 10 bases between. The CDR3 runs to 12 residues. The CDR3 here is CASSATTNEQYF. In DNA form, the CDR3 reads TGTGCCAGTAGTGCAACCACCAACGAGCAGTACTTC.